This paragraph reports one TCR beta chain. Its antigen is still unknown. This sample was taken from a study of beta chain features in type 1 diabetes. Study in general: In age, gender and cell yields, patients were similar to healthy donors.

The study, taken as a whole, reports: In type 1 diabetes patients, VDJ junctions had fewer insertions; deletions at these junctions were more frequent. TCRB CDR3s from Type 1 diabetes patients were moderately but significantly shorter in all four CD4+ subsets. Here, the possible influence of HLA type (on TCRB rearrangement) remained unresolved.

Naive, central memory, regulatory and stem cell-like memory cells within the CD4+ compartment were sorted using CD45RO/CCR7/CD25/CD127/CD95/CD27. The V gene's germline CDR1 is MDHEN and CDR2 SYDVKM. The CDR3 spans 13 residues. Trimming left V 5 bases short and J 7 bases short, with 14 bases between. Every bit of the isolated RNA underwent reverse transcription, so sequencing read expressed TCRB transcripts. Libraries were prepared by immunoSEQ multiplex PCR; TCRdb keeps only in-frame clonotypes and omits some of them. The table records some 170,000 clones, roughly 65% of them present only once. The source is a man in his thirties or forties with type 1 diabetes. The sequencing input was naive CD4+ T cells from blood. The rearrangement links TRBV28 to TRBJ1-2; D call uncertain. CDR3 protein: CASSALTPLGYTF. The CDR3 nucleotides are TGTGCCAGCAGTGCCTTGACCCCCCTTGGCTACACCTTC.